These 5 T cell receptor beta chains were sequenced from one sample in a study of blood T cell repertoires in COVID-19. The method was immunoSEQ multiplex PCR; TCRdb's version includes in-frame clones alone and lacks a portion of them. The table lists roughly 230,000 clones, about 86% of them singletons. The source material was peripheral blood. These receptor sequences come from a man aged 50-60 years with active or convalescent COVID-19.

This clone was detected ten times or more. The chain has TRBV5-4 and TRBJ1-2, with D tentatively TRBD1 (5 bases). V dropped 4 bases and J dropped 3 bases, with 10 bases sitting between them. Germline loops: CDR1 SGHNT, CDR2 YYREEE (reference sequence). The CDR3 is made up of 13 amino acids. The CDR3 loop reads CASSAGTDYGYTF. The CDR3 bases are TGTGCCAGCAGCGCCGGGACTGACTATGGCTACACCTTC.

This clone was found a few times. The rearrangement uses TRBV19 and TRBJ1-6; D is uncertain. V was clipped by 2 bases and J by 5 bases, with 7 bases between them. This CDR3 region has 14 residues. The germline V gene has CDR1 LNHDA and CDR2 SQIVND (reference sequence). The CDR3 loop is CASSIIHHNSPLHF. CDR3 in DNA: TGTGCCAGTAGTATAATACACCATAATTCACCCCTCCACTTT.

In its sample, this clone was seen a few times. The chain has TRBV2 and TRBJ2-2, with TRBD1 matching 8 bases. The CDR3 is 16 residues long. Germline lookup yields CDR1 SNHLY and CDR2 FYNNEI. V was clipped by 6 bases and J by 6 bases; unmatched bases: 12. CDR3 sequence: CASSIRQGRLAGELFF. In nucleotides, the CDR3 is TGTGCCAGCAGCATCCGACAGGGGAGATTGGCCGGGGAGCTGTTTTTT.

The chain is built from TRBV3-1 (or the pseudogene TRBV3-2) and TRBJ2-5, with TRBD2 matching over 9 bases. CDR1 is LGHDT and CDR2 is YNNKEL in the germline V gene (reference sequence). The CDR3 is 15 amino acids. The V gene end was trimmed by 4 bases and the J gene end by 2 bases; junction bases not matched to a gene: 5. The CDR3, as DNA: TGTGCCAGCAGCCCAGAGACTAGCGGACAAGAGACCCAGTACTTC. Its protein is CASSPETSGQETQYF.

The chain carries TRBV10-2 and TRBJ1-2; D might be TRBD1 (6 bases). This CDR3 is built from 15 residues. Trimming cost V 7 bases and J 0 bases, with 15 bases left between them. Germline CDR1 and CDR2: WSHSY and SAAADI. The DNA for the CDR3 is TGCGCCAGCACCCCGGACAGCGAAGCTAACTATGGCTACACCTTC. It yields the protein CASTPDSEANYGYTF.